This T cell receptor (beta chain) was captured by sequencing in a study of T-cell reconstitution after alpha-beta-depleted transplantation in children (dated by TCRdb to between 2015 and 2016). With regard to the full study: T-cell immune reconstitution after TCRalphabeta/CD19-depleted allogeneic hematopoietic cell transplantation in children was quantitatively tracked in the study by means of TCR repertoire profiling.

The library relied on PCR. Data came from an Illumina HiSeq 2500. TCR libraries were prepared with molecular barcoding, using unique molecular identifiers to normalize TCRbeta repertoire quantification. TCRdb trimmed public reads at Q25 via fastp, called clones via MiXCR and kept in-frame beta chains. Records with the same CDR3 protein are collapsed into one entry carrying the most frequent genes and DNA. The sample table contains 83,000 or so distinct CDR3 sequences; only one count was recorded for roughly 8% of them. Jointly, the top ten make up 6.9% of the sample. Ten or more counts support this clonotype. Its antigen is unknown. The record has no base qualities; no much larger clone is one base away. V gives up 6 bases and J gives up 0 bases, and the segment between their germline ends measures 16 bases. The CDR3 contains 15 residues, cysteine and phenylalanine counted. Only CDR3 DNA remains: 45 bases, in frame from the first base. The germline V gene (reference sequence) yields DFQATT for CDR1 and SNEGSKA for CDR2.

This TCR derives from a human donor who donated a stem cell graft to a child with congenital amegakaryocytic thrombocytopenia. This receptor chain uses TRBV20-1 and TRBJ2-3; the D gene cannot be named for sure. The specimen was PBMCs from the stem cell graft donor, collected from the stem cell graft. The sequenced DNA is TGCAGTGCCCCTCGGCCGAGCGCTAGCACAGATACGCAGTATTTT. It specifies CSAPRPSASTDTQYF.